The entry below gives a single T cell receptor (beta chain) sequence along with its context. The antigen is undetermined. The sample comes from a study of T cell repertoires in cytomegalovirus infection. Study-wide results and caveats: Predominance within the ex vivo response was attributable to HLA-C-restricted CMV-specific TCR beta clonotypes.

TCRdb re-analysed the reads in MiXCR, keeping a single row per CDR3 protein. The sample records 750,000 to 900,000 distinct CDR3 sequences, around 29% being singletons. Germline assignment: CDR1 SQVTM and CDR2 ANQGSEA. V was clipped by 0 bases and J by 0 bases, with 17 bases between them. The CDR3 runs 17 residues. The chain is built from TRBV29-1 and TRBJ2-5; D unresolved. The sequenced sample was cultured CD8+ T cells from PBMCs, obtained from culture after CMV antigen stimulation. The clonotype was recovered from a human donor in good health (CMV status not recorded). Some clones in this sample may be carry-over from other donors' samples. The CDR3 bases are TGCAGCGTTGAAGATCTGGTGTCACAGCCGTACCAAGAGACCCAGTACTTC. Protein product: CSVEDLVSQPYQETQYF. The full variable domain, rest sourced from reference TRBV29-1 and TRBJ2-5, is SAVISQKPSRDICQRGTSLTIQCQVDSQVTMMFWYRQQPGQSLTLIATANQGSEATYESGFVIDKFPISRPNLTFSTLTVSNMSPEDSSIYLCSVEDLVSQPYQETQYFGPGTRLLVL.